The clone carrying this TCR beta chain was detected ten times or more. The antigen is undetermined. The data were obtained in a study of Graves' ophthalmopathy and Graves' hyperthyroidism. Study observations and caveats: Most expanded thyroid clonotypes above 0.001 frequency also appeared in blood.

The authors amplified TCR beta CDR3 regions, and they did so from RNA transcripts for repertoire sequencing. The workflow started with a first-round RT-PCR run with HTBI primers and then moved on to a second-round multiplex PCR. TCRdb reanalysed the multiplex PCR reads using MiXCR and keeps one entry per CDR3 protein. The sample has over a million distinct CDR3 sequences, around a third seen once; the top ten hold around 10%. The CDR3 totals 14 residues. Germline-derived CDR1 and CDR2 are SNHLY and FYNNEI. The V and J ends lost 3 bases and 5 bases, in that order; junction bases with no gene match: 3.

The receptor's source is an adult man with Graves' hyperthyroidism. Sequenced input: peripheral blood or thyroid tissue (not recorded which). The chain couples TRBV2 to TRBJ1-5, with 8 nucleotides matching TRBD1. The CDR3 nucleotides read TGTGCCAGCAGTGACGGACAGGGCCATCAGCCCCAGCATTTT. Protein: CASSDGQGHQPQHF. Looking up the rest from reference TRBV2 and TRBJ1-5 gives the full variable domain: EPEVTQTPSHQVTQMGQEVILRCVPISNHLYFYWYRQILGQKVEFLVSFYNNEISEKSEIFDDQFSVERPDGSNFTLKIRSTKLEDSAMYFCASSDGQGHQPQHFGDGTRLSIL.